Each of the 30 T cell receptor beta chains below was sequenced from the same sample in a study of blood T cells in healthy people across ages. The use of a sample-barcoded 5' primer and a J-beta primer mix characterized a second PCR of about 7 to 12 cycles. Each CDR3 protein is one row after TCRdb ran MiXCR on the 5' RACE reads. The profile covers over a million distinct CDR3 sequences, with 59% appearing a single time and over 6.5% taken by the ten largest. The sequenced sample consisted of blood. The receptors stem from a man aged 18 to 30 in good health.

This rearrangement joins TRBV7-2 to TRBJ2-7; the match to TRBD2 covers 7 bases. CDR1 is SGHTA and CDR2 is FQGNSA in the germline V gene. The V gene end was trimmed by 2 bases and the J gene end by 7 bases; junction bases not matched to a gene: 17. This CDR3 is built from 17 residues. CDR3 bases: TGTGCCAGCAGCTTAAAGGGCGGACTAGGAGCCTACAATGAGCAGTACTTC. Encoded protein: CASSLKGGLGAYNEQYF. Variable domain in full (rest from reference TRBV7-2 and TRBJ2-7): GAGVSQSPSNKVTEKGKDVELRCDPISGHTALYWYRQSLGQGLEFLIYFQGNSAPDKSGLPSDRFSAERTGGSVSTLTIQRTQQEDSAVYLCASSLKGGLGAYNEQYFGPGTRLTVT.

Turning to this clonotype: The junction differs from germline at one of its ends, possibly a read error. This rearrangement joins TRBV4-1 to TRBJ1-1; 8 bases align to TRBD1. CDR3 length: 13 residues. In germline, CDR1 is MGHRA, CDR2 YSYEKL. CDR3 residues: CASSRTGNAEAFF. CDR3 bases: TGCGCCAGCAGCAGGACAGGGAACGCTGAAGCTTTCTTT.

This chain connects TRBV3-1 to TRBJ2-1, with D perhaps being TRBD1 or TRBD2 (5 bases each). The ends were cut back, 4 bases at V and 1 base at J, with 14 bases in the middle. Germline CDR1 and CDR2: LGHDT and YNNKEL (reference sequence). The CDR3 contains 16 residues. This CDR3 is CASSPTGRVSYNEQFF. The CDR3 DNA reads as TGTGCCAGCAGCCCTACGGGGCGGGTTTCCTACAATGAGCAGTTCTTC.

V and J are TRBV4-1 and TRBJ2-2, with TRBD1 identical over 9 bases. The length of the CDR3 is 17 residues. The junction had 7 bases not matched to a gene; V was cut back by 5 bases and J by 0 bases. From germline, CDR1 is MGHRA and CDR2 YSYEKL. As DNA, the CDR3 is TGCGCCAGCAGCGACCCGGGACAGGGAGCGAACACCGGGGAGCTGTTTTTT. Translated: CASSDPGQGANTGELFF.

V is TRBV9 and J is TRBJ2-3, with a possible D match to TRBD2 (6 bases). The germline gives CDR1 SGDLS, CDR2 YYNGEE. The CDR3 runs 15 residues. V lost 0 bases and J lost 3, with 11 bases in between. In nucleotides, the CDR3 is TGTGCCAGCAGCGTAGTGTCGGGGGAAACAGATACGCAGTATTTT. Translated: CASSVVSGETDTQYF. The whole variable domain, remainder taken from reference TRBV9 and TRBJ2-3, is DSGVTQTPKHLITATGQRVTLRCSPRSGDLSVYWYQQSLDQGLQFLIQYYNGEERAKGNILERFSAQQFPDLHSELNLSSLELGDSALYFCASSVVSGETDTQYFGPGTRLTVL.

Only a few counts were recorded for this clonotype. The V and J genes are TRBV11-2 and TRBJ2-3, with D possibly being TRBD1 or TRBD2 (6 bases each). The CDR3 totals 15 residues. V was pared by 5 bases and J by 1 base, with 13 bases between. Germline V gives CDR1 SGHAT, CDR2 FQNNGV. CDR3 bases: TGTGCCAGCAGCGGTCTGAGGGGGGGCACAGATACGCAGTATTTT. It encodes CASSGLRGGTDTQYF. The variable domain in full, with the rest retrieved from reference TRBV11-2 and TRBJ2-3, is EAGVAQSPRYKIIEKRQSVAFWCNPISGHATLYWYQQILGQGPKLLIQFQNNGVVDDSQLPKDRFSAERLKGVDSTLKIQPAKLEDSAVYLCASSGLRGGTDTQYFGPGTRLTVL.

The rearrangement uses TRBV25-1 and TRBJ2-4, with D maybe TRBD1 (5 bases). Matching the DNA end better, TRBJ2-7 makes the J call doubtful. This CDR3 has 12 residues. Germline-derived CDR1 and CDR2 are MGHDK and SYGVNS. The CDR3 nucleotides read TGTGCCTCAGAGGCAGGGCAGTACGAGCAGTACTTC. Translated, it gives CASEAGQYEQYF.

As to this clonotype: It is unclear where the CDR3 begins or ends on the DNA, so no DNA is shown, and the CDR3 is as TCRdb lists it. The J gene is TRBJ1-2, the V gene TRBV6-6; TRBD1 is taken as the D call from the table, unchecked against the DNA. With termini counted, the CDR3 has 16 amino acids. Per the germline V gene, CDR1 is MNHNY and CDR2 is SVGAGI (reference sequence). The CDR3: CASILGTGGFYGGYTF.

The genes are TRBV12-3 or TRBV12-4 and TRBJ2-1, with a tentative D call TRBD2 (6 bases). V was trimmed by 6 bases and J by 4 bases, leaving 16 bases between them. CDR3 length equals 15 residues. CDR3 in amino acids: CASSDSGSNYNEQFF. CDR3 bases: TGTGCCAGCAGCGATTCCGGGAGTAATTACAATGAGCAGTTCTTC.

There are a few counts of this clonotype. The chain recombines TRBV6-2 or TRBV6-3 with TRBJ2-7; D perhaps matches TRBD2 (6 bases). This CDR3 has 15 residues. The V end was cut by 7 bases, the J end by 3 bases, with 19 bases between. The germline V gene has CDR1 MNHEY and CDR2 SVGEGT. In DNA, the CDR3 is TGTGCCAGCAACTCACCTAGGAGGGGATTCTACGAGCAGTACTTC. This gives the protein CASNSPRRGFYEQYF.

The chain is built from TRBV5-4 and TRBJ2-1, with a tentative D call TRBD1 (6 bases). The better agreement between TRBJ2-7 and the DNA end casts doubt on the J call. The CDR3 runs 14 residues. The germline V gene has CDR1 SGHNT and CDR2 YYREEE (reference sequence). CDR3: CASSLGAGDYEQYF. The CDR3, as DNA: TGTGCCAGCAGCTTGGGGGCAGGGGACTACGAGCAGTACTTC.

This chain uses TRBV15 with TRBJ2-1, with 11 bases aligning to TRBD2. CDR3 length equals 17 residues. With 0 bases clipped from V and 7 bases from J, the junction kept 8 bases outside the gene matches. Germline CDR1 reads LNHNV; CDR2 reads YYDKDF (reference sequence). The CDR3 here is CATSRETGTSGLNEQFF. CDR3 DNA: TGTGCCACCAGCAGAGAGACCGGGACTAGCGGATTGAATGAGCAGTTCTTC.

The gene calls are TRBV15 and TRBJ2-2; TRBD1 matches 12 bases. The germline V gene encodes CDR1 LNHNV and CDR2 YYDKDF (reference sequence). Unmatched junction bases numbered 11, after V lost 4 bases and J lost 2 bases. The CDR3 sequence is 19 residues long. The CDR3 DNA reads as TGTGCCACCAGCACGTCCCGGGACAGGGGGCGAGTCAACACCGGGGAGCTGTTTTTT. Its protein is CATSTSRDRGRVNTGELFF.

This clonotype was recorded once. The chain uses TRBV3-1 and TRBJ2-5, with 11 bases aligning to TRBD2. The end of the DNA fits TRBJ2-7 better, so the J call may be wrong. The CDR3 is 17 residues long. Germline lookup yields CDR1 LGHDT and CDR2 YNNKEL (reference sequence). The CDR3 loop is CASSQGGGLAVSYEQYF. For the CDR3, the DNA is TGTGCCAGCAGCCAAGGCGGGGGACTAGCGGTCTCCTACGAGCAGTACTTC.

This CDR3 is CASSQGASWLDTQYF. The DNA of the CDR3 is TGTGCCAGCAGCCAAGGGGCTAGCTGGCTGGATACGCAGTATTTT. This sequence joins TRBV14 and TRBJ2-3, with D possibly being TRBD2 (5 bases). This CDR3 is built from 15 residues. The V end was cut by 1 base, the J end by 6 bases, with 14 bases between. CDR1 and CDR2 (germline): SGHDN, FVKESK.

The chain joins TRBV20-1 to TRBJ1-6; a possible D gene is TRBD1 (6 bases). Germline V CDR1 and CDR2: DFQATT, SNEGSKA (reference sequence). Between the trimmed V and J ends, which lost 0 bases and 7 bases, there was a span of 16 bases. The CDR3 contains 16 residues. This CDR3 reads CSARDPGGGLNSPLHF. The DNA for the CDR3 is TGCAGTGCTAGAGATCCCGGGGGGGGGCTAAATTCACCCCTCCACTTT.

This clonotype was observed a handful of times. The chain couples TRBV21-1 to TRBJ2-3. TRBV21-1 is termed a pseudogene. The CDR3 spans 12 residues. The CDR3 is CASHSEADTQYF. Here the CDR3 DNA reads TGTGCCAGTCACTCAGAGGCAGATACGCAGTATTTT.

The rearrangement joins TRBV25-1 to TRBJ1-2; D is uncertain. From germline, CDR1 is MGHDK and CDR2 SYGVNS. This CDR3 has 13 residues. V was clipped by 6 bases and J by 4 bases, with 12 bases between them. CDR3: CASSPSTAYGYTF. CDR3 nucleotide sequence: TGTGCCAGCAGCCCTAGCACAGCCTATGGCTACACCTTC.

The chain couples TRBV5-3 to TRBJ1-2; D remains ambiguous. TRBV5-3 is an ORF for which the function is uncertain. CDR3 length: 19 residues. Trimming pared 1 base from V and 4 bases from J, leaving 26 bases between. CDR3: CARSLPPEPDLWWIYGYTF. Written as DNA, the CDR3 is TGTGCCAGAAGCTTGCCACCCGAACCAGACCTATGGTGGATCTATGGCTACACCTTC.

CDR3 sequence reads: CSARGTETYEQYF. The CDR3 DNA reads as TGCAGTGCTAGAGGGACGGAGACCTACGAGCAGTACTTC. The chain uses TRBV20-1 and TRBJ2-5; D is undetermined. The DNA end favors TRBJ2-7, so the J call may be wrong. Germline lookup yields CDR1 DFQATT and CDR2 SNEGSKA (reference sequence). The CDR3 spans 13 residues.

The chain combines TRBV7-9 with TRBJ1-2; D remains unclear. The germline V gene encodes CDR1 SEHNR and CDR2 FQNEAQ (reference sequence). This CDR3 contains 11 residues. CDR3 sequence reads: CALETNYGYTF. The CDR3 DNA is TGTGCATTAGAGACTAACTATGGCTACACCTTC. Filled out from reference TRBV7-9 and TRBJ1-2, the complete variable domain reads DTGVSQNPRHKITKRGQNVTFRCDPISEHNRLYWYRQTLGQGPEFLTYFQNEAQLEKSRLLSDRFSAERPKGSFSTLEIQRTEQGDSAMYLCALETNYGYTFGSGTRLTVV.

V and J are TRBV4-1 and TRBJ2-1, with 7 bases lining up with TRBD2. V trimming: 0 bases; J trimming: 4 bases; junction bases outside the gene matches: 3. Germline values: CDR1 MGHRA, CDR2 YSYEKL. CDR3 size: 15 residues. CDR3 residues: CASSQEGEGYNEQFF. The CDR3, as DNA: TGCGCCAGCAGCCAAGAGGGGGAGGGGTACAATGAGCAGTTCTTC.

The genes are TRBV13 and TRBJ2-5; TRBD2 agrees at 15 bases. The CDR3 extends over 19 amino acids. Germline V gene data show CDR1 as PRHDT and CDR2 as FYEKMQ (reference sequence). Trimming took 3 bases from V and 4 from J; bases not matched to a gene: 12. CDR3 protein: CASSFFGLAGGTEGETQYF. The CDR3 region has the DNA TGTGCCAGCAGCTTTTTCGGACTAGCGGGGGGGACGGAGGGAGAGACCCAGTACTTC. Combining the CDR3 with reference TRBV13 and TRBJ2-5 gives the whole variable domain AAGVIQSPRHLIKEKRETATLKCYPIPRHDTVYWYQQGPGQDPQFLISFYEKMQSDKGSIPDRFSAQQFSDYHSELNMSSLELGDSALYFCASSFFGLAGGTEGETQYFGPGTRLLVL.

The V and J genes are TRBV2 and TRBJ2-7, with 9 positions matching TRBD2. The CDR3 contains 14 residues. J gave up 3 bases and V 8 bases, and 8 bases lay outside the gene matches. The germline V gene encodes CDR1 SNHLY and CDR2 FYNNEI. As DNA, the CDR3 is TGTGCCAGCGGGCGGGAGGGCCTGGACTACGAGCAGTACTTC. As protein: CASGREGLDYEQYF.

The rearrangement links TRBV12-3 or TRBV12-4 to TRBJ2-3, with a possible D match to TRBD2 (6 bases). The CDR3 contains 14 residues. V gave up 5 bases and J gave up 2 bases, with 11 bases separating them. The CDR3 here is CASSMLADTDTQYF. The CDR3 DNA is TGTGCCAGCAGTATGTTAGCGGACACAGATACGCAGTATTTT.

A few counts support this clonotype. V is TRBV28 and J is TRBJ1-1, with D perhaps TRBD1 (6 bases). Germline CDR1 is MDHEN and CDR2 is SYDVKM. Trimming shortened V by 3 bases and J by 10 bases, and 18 bases separated the two germline ends. The CDR3 has 14 residues. CDR3 protein: CASSFRTASRGAFF. The CDR3 nucleotides read TGTGCCAGCAGTTTCCGGACAGCATCCCGAGGAGCTTTCTTT.

The chain joins TRBV6-1 to TRBJ2-5, with TRBD2 as a possible D gene (6 bases). The end of the DNA fits TRBJ2-7 better, so the J call may be wrong. Germline V gives CDR1 MNHNS, CDR2 SASEGT. The CDR3 loop spans 14 amino acids. CDR3 sequence: CASSIAEEIYEQYF. The CDR3 nucleotides read TGTGCCAGCAGTATAGCGGAAGAAATTTACGAGCAGTACTTC.

The V gene is TRBV4-2, the J gene TRBJ2-1; 11 bases agree with TRBD2. V gave up 1 base and J gave up 8 bases; unmatched junction bases: 4. The CDR3 contains 15 residues. Germline loops: CDR1 LGHNA, CDR2 YNFKEQ. The CDR3 region is CASSQAFSGGDEQFF. Written as DNA, the CDR3 is TGTGCCAGCAGCCAAGCCTTTAGCGGGGGGGATGAGCAGTTCTTC.

V and J are TRBV4-2 and TRBJ2-3, with 12 bases fitting TRBD2. Germline V CDR1 and CDR2: LGHNA, YNFKEQ. The CDR3 covers 15 residues. The J segment lost 4 bases and the V segment lost 4 bases, leaving 3 bases of the junction unmatched. The CDR3 here is CASSPTSGSADTQYF. Written as DNA, the CDR3 is TGTGCCAGCAGCCCGACTAGCGGGAGTGCAGATACGCAGTATTTT.

The V call is TRBV15, the J call TRBJ2-1; 10 positions match TRBD2. V gave up 8 bases and J gave up 9 bases; unmatched junction bases: 13. This CDR3 comprises 15 residues. The germline gives CDR1 LNHNV, CDR2 YYDKDF (reference sequence). Here the CDR3 reads CATSRGSGRAFEQFF. The CDR3 DNA follows: TGTGCCACCTCACGGGGCAGCGGGAGGGCGTTTGAGCAGTTCTTC.